This T cell receptor beta chain came from a study of T cells in Graves' hyperthyroidism and ophthalmopathy. Study outcomes and limitations: Most thyroid clonotypes that were expanded above 0.001 also turned up in blood. The model anticipated ophthalmopathy a median about six months pre-onset.

This clonotype was seen many times. Its antigen remains unidentified. RNA transcripts provided the source from which TCR beta CDR3 regions were amplified. The HTBI primer set drove a first-round RT-PCR of the TCR CDR3. From the multiplex PCR reads, TCRdb called clonotypes with MiXCR, one entry per CDR3 protein. The sample lists 200,000 to 250,000 distinct CDR3 sequences, about 17% occurring once. Fresh peripheral blood, 10 ml, yielded the PBMCs. The germline gives CDR1 SGDLS, CDR2 YYNGEE. There are 13 residues in the CDR3. V was shortened by 0 bases and J by 8 bases, with 11 bases between the two germline ends.

The TCR originated in a woman in her late teens or twenties with Graves' ophthalmopathy. Specimen: blood. The chain carries TRBV9 and TRBJ1-1; the D gene is possibly TRBD1 (5 bases). CDR3 sequence: CASSVVGGGEAFF. In nucleotides, the CDR3 is TGTGCCAGCAGCGTAGTCGGGGGTGGAGAAGCTTTCTTT.